This T cell receptor beta chain stems from a study of beta chain features in type 1 diabetes. By way of CD45RO/CCR7/CD25/CD127/CD95/CD27, the CD4+ regulatory, stem cell-like memory, central memory and naive cells were sorted. General observations from the study: High TCR expression in some cells could lead to their over-representation in cDNA sequencing. The VDJ junctions of type 1 diabetes patients carried fewer insertions and more deletions.

Expressed TCRB transcripts were sequenced because the isolated RNA had all been reverse transcribed beforehand. Method: immunoSEQ multiplex PCR; TCRdb's copy keeps in-frame clones and lacks some. The sample shows under 20,000 clones, 55% of them seen only once. In regard to this clone: Its antigen is as yet unknown. Other nucleotide sequences in the sample specify the same CDR3.

The CDR3 loop spans 13 amino acids. CDR1 ENHRY and CDR2 SYGVKD come from the germline V gene. V was shortened by 4 bases and J by 1 base, with 7 bases between the two germline ends. Sequenced: stem cell memory CD4+ T cells from blood. This clonotype originated in a woman between 18 and 29 years old in good health. V and J are TRBV10-3 and TRBJ1-1, with D tentatively TRBD1 (5 bases). This CDR3 reads CAISVDRNTEAFF. DNA of the CDR3: TGTGCCATCAGTGTTGACAGGAACACTGAAGCTTTCTTT.